This TCR beta chain was retrieved from a study of blood T cell repertoires in COVID-19. On the study more broadly: Collection of acute and convalescent COVID-19 samples took place in the United States, Italy and Spain. T cells, B-cell-depleted T cells, or PBMCs supplied cDNA or gDNA.

As processed by the authors: Quantification of nucleated cells was approximated via reference gene primer amplification. Repertoires were generated with immunoSEQ multiplex PCR, while TCRdb's copy carries only in-frame clones and drops some. V and J calls plus clone size are reproduced from that table; the DNA served to infer D and trimming. The table lists fewer than 150,000 clones, about 85% of them singletons. The V gene's germline CDR1 is SQVTM and CDR2 ANQGSEA. The CDR3 loop spans 12 amino acids. Trimming took off 7 bases at V and 2 bases at J, with 9 bases between the two ends. The source of this sequence is a man aged 40-55 years with acute or convalescent COVID-19. Sample: peripheral blood. This chain uses TRBV29-1 with TRBJ1-3; D is possibly TRBD1 (6 bases). CDR3 in DNA: TGCAGCGCGGGACAAACTGGAAACACCATATATTTT. Amino acid sequence: CSAGQTGNTIYF.